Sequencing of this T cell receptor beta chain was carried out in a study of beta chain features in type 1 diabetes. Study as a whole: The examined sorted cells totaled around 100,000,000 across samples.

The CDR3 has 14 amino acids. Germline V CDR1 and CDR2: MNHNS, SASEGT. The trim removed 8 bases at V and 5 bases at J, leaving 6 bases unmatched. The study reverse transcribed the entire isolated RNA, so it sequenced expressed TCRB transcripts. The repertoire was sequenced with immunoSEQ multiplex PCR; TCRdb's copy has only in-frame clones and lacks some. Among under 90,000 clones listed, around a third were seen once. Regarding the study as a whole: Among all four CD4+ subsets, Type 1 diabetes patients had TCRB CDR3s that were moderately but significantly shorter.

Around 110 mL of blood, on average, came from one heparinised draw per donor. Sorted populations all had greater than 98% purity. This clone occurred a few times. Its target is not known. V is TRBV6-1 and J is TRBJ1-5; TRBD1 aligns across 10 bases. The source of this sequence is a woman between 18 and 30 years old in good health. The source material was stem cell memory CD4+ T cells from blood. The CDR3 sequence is CASSGTGVDQPQHF. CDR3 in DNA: TGTGCCAGCTCCGGGACAGGGGTCGATCAGCCCCAGCATTTT.